What follows are 3 T cell receptor beta chains derived from one specimen sequenced in a study of blood T cells in healthy people across ages. Alongside a J-beta primer mix, a sample-barcoded 5' primer served in a second PCR lasting about 6 to 11 cycles. A single record per CDR3 protein comes from TCRdb applying MiXCR to the 5' RACE reads. Among about 700,000 distinct CDR3 sequences listed, 32% were seen once. Sequencing input: blood. Receptors were obtained from a woman aged 80 or over in good health.

This rearrangement joins TRBV6-6 to TRBJ2-5; 9 nucleotides line up with TRBD1. The junction had 9 bases not matched to a gene; V was cut back by 10 bases and J by 3 bases. The CDR3 totals 14 residues. CDR1 MNHNY and CDR2 SVGAGI come from the germline V gene (reference sequence). In nucleotides, the CDR3 is TGTGCCAATGTACCGGGACAGGGAAAAGAGACCCAGTACTTC. This gives the protein CANVPGQGKETQYF.

This chain connects TRBV7-2 to TRBJ2-7, with 11 bases that match TRBD2. The J call is doubtful: the DNA matches TRBJ2-5 better. This CDR3 spans 16 amino acids. The germline CDR1 and CDR2 sequences are SGHTA and FQGNSA. The CDR3 DNA reads TGTGCCAGCAGCTTATGGGGGACTAGCGGAGAAGAGACCCAGTACTTC. Protein: CASSLWGTSGEETQYF.

This clonotype occurred once. This chain uses TRBV20-1 with TRBJ2-4; TRBD1 matches at 11 bases. The J call may be mistaken, given a closer DNA end match to TRBJ2-7. The CDR3 length is 14 residues. Per germline, CDR1 DFQATT and CDR2 SNEGSKA (reference sequence). CDR3 DNA: TGCAGTGCTAGTACGGACAGGGGGCGCTACGAGCAGTACTTC. Residues: CSASTDRGRYEQYF.